This T cell receptor beta chain was documented in a study of response to subunit inactivated influenza vaccine. Study-wide points: It was suggested by the authors that few new T cells are recruited by each seasonal influenza vaccination.

This clonotype was seen more than once but under ten times. The antigen remains undetermined. TCRdb fed the RT-PCR reads into MiXCR, producing one record per CDR3 protein. The sample lists around 200,000 distinct CDR3 sequences; around a tenth were seen once. Germline CDR1 and CDR2: SGHRS and YFSETQ. This CDR3 is built from 14 residues. Trimming took 0 bases from V and 0 from J, leaving 6 bases between them. The receptor comes from a man aged 50 or older who received an inactivated influenza vaccine. The material sequenced was non-naive T cells sorted from PBMCs, taken on the day of vaccination. This chain uses TRBV5-1 with TRBJ1-1; D not resolved. The CDR3 DNA sequence: TGCGCCAGCAGCTTGGCGGCAGTGAACACTGAAGCTTTCTTT. It specifies CASSLAAVNTEAFF.